These T cell receptor beta chains were read from a single sample in a study of OX40 agonist ivuxolimab in advanced cancers. Profiled with immunoSEQ multiplex PCR; TCRdb holds only in-frame clones, not every one. Of tens of thousands of clones in the sample, approximately 90% were seen once. The sample consisted of CD4+ or CD8+ T cells sorted from blood, taken in a trial of the OX40 agonist ivuxolimab. The receptors shown here come from an adult with an advanced solid tumor such as melanoma, head and neck, liver or kidney cancer. The CDR3 runs from the conserved cysteine through the conserved F or W. The D gene is left open where the match is weak. Expanded clones are given a class, and other clones once, few, many or no size at all.

J gene: TRBJ1-6
D gene: -
V gene: TRBV10-3
clone size: -
CDR3 protein: CAISESSDNNSPLHF
CDR3 DNA: TGTGCCATCAGTGAGTCGTCAGATAATAATTCACCCCTCCACTTT

J gene: TRBJ2-3
D gene: TRBD2
V gene: TRBV27
clone size: -
CDR3 protein: CASRLTLSGRDADTQYF
CDR3 DNA: TGTGCCAGCAGGTTAACCCTTAGCGGGAGGGACGCAGATACGCAGTATTTT

J gene: TRBJ2-7
D gene: TRBD2
V gene: TRBV7-9
clone size: -
CDR3 protein: CASSFGGDYEQYF
CDR3 DNA: TGTGCCAGCAGCTTCGGGGGGGACTACGAGCAGTACTTC

J gene: TRBJ1-4
D gene: -
V gene: TRBV19
clone size: -
CDR3 protein: CASSWATGEKLFF
CDR3 DNA: TGTGCCAGTAGTTGGGCCACGGGGGAAAAACTGTTTTTT

J gene: TRBJ2-7
D gene: TRBD2
V gene: TRBV5-1
clone size: -
CDR3 protein: CASSWTSGRAEEQYF
CDR3 DNA: TGCGCCAGCAGCTGGACTAGCGGGAGGGCCGAGGAGCAGTACTTC

J gene: TRBJ1-5
D gene: -
V gene: TRBV5-6
clone size: -
CDR3 protein: CASSLRGARQPQHF
CDR3 DNA: TGTGCCAGCAGCTTGAGGGGGGCGAGACAGCCCCAGCATTTT

J gene: TRBJ2-7
D gene: -
V gene: TRBV4-1
clone size: -
CDR3 protein: CASSHRTASEQYF
CDR3 DNA: TGCGCCAGCAGCCACAGGACTGCAAGCGAGCAGTACTTC

J gene: TRBJ2-6
D gene: TRBD1
V gene: TRBV19
clone size: -
CDR3 protein: CASSTPGTGGRWSGANVLTF
CDR3 DNA: TGTGCCAGTAGTACCCCCGGGACAGGGGGCCGTTGGTCTGGGGCCAACGTCCTGACTTTC

J gene: TRBJ2-7
D gene: -
V gene: TRBV7-2
clone size: medium-sized
CDR3 protein: CASSFQGYEQYF
CDR3 DNA: TGTGCCAGCAGCTTCCAAGGATACGAGCAGTACTTC

J gene: TRBJ2-1
D gene: -
V gene: TRBV19
clone size: -
CDR3 protein: CASSILGTYNEQFF
CDR3 DNA: TGTGCCAGTAGTATTCTGGGTACCTACAATGAGCAGTTCTTC

J gene: TRBJ2-7
D gene: -
V gene: TRBV5-1
clone size: -
CDR3 protein: CASSLEVGSRSYEQYF
CDR3 DNA: TGCGCCAGCAGCTTGGAAGTTGGTTCCCGCTCCTACGAGCAGTACTTC

J gene: TRBJ2-1
D gene: TRBD2
V gene: TRBV5-1
clone size: -
CDR3 protein: CASSFPSGGQSEQFF
CDR3 DNA: TGCGCCAGCAGCTTCCCTTCGGGAGGGCAGTCTGAGCAGTTCTTC

J gene: TRBJ2-1
D gene: TRBD2
V gene: TRBV6-5
clone size: -
CDR3 protein: CASSYLLADEQFF
CDR3 DNA: TGTGCCAGCAGTTACCTCCTAGCGGATGAGCAGTTCTTC

J gene: TRBJ2-6
D gene: -
V gene: TRBV30
clone size: -
CDR3 protein: CAWSSLKFSSGANVLTF
CDR3 DNA: TGTGCCTGGAGTTCCCTTAAATTCTCCTCTGGGGCCAACGTCCTGACTTTC

J gene: TRBJ1-5
D gene: -
V gene: TRBV2
clone size: -
CDR3 protein: CASSDTWHSNQPQHF
CDR3 DNA: TGTGCCAGCAGTGATACTTGGCATAGCAATCAGCCCCAGCATTTT

J gene: TRBJ2-3
D gene: TRBD1
V gene: TRBV4-1
clone size: -
CDR3 protein: CASSQLGQGVAVGSTDTQYF
CDR3 DNA: TGCGCCAGCAGTCAACTCGGGCAGGGGGTAGCCGTGGGGAGCACAGATACGCAGTATTTT

J gene: TRBJ2-3
D gene: TRBD2
V gene: TRBV12-5
clone size: -
CDR3 protein: CASGLEWREGGSTDTQYF
CDR3 DNA: TGTGCTAGTGGTTTGGAATGGCGGGAGGGAGGCAGCACAGATACGCAGTATTTT

J gene: TRBJ1-2
D gene: -
V gene: TRBV27
clone size: -
CDR3 protein: CASSHNPNYGYTF
CDR3 DNA: TGTGCCAGCAGTCACAACCCTAACTATGGCTACACCTTC

J gene: TRBJ1-2
D gene: -
V gene: TRBV19
clone size: -
CDR3 protein: CVSSPQGSVYGYTF
CDR3 DNA: TGTGTCAGTAGTCCGCAGGGGTCTGTCTATGGCTACACCTTC

J gene: TRBJ2-7
D gene: TRBD2
V gene: TRBV29-1
clone size: -
CDR3 protein: CSVTSGTTYEQYF
CDR3 DNA: TGCAGCGTAACTAGCGGGACGACCTACGAGCAGTACTTC

J gene: TRBJ2-3
D gene: TRBD2
V gene: TRBV5-1
clone size: -
CDR3 protein: CASSRGTSGSSDTQYF
CDR3 DNA: TGCGCCAGCAGCCGAGGGACTAGCGGGAGCTCAGATACGCAGTATTTT

J gene: TRBJ2-2
D gene: -
V gene: TRBV28
clone size: -
CDR3 protein: CASSLVPNTGELFF
CDR3 DNA: TGTGCCAGCAGTTTAGTTCCGAACACCGGGGAGCTGTTTTTT

J gene: TRBJ2-1
D gene: -
V gene: TRBV30
clone size: -
CDR3 protein: CAWSVGSYNEQFF
CDR3 DNA: TGTGCCTGGAGTGTAGGGAGTTACAATGAGCAGTTCTTC

J gene: TRBJ2-2
D gene: -
V gene: TRBV29-1
clone size: -
CDR3 protein: CSVFGTNTGELFF
CDR3 DNA: TGCAGCGTATTTGGGACGAACACCGGGGAGCTGTTTTTT

J gene: TRBJ1-1
D gene: TRBD1
V gene: TRBV19
clone size: -
CDR3 protein: CASKQGGTEAFF
CDR3 DNA: TGTGCCAGTAAACAGGGGGGCACTGAAGCTTTCTTT

J gene: TRBJ1-1
D gene: -
V gene: TRBV6-1
clone size: -
CDR3 protein: CASSEANPEYEAFF
CDR3 DNA: TGTGCCAGCAGTGAAGCCAACCCGGAGTATGAAGCTTTCTTT

J gene: TRBJ2-7
D gene: -
V gene: TRBV5-6
clone size: -
CDR3 protein: CASSGGGTPYEQYF
CDR3 DNA: TGTGCCAGCAGCGGGGGAGGTACCCCCTACGAGCAGTACTTC

J gene: TRBJ2-4
D gene: -
V gene: TRBV6-6
clone size: -
CDR3 protein: CASTHDPNIQYF
CDR3 DNA: TGTGCCAGCACCCACGACCCAAACATTCAGTACTTC

J gene: TRBJ2-3
D gene: -
V gene: TRBV6-5
clone size: -
CDR3 protein: CASSGFRGTDTQYF
CDR3 DNA: TGTGCCAGCAGCGGCTTTCGAGGGACAGATACGCAGTATTTT

J gene: TRBJ2-1
D gene: TRBD2
V gene: TRBV4-1
clone size: -
CDR3 protein: CASSQPAGGRSVNEQFF
CDR3 DNA: TGCGCCAGCAGCCAGCCCGCGGGGGGTAGGTCGGTCAATGAGCAGTTCTTC

J gene: TRBJ2-7
D gene: -
V gene: TRBV7-9
clone size: few
CDR3 protein: CASSLGDLSPYEQYF
CDR3 DNA: TGTGCCAGCAGCTTGGGGGACCTAAGTCCCTACGAGCAGTACTTC

J gene: TRBJ1-5
D gene: -
V gene: TRBV19
clone size: -
CDR3 protein: CASSISPNQPQHF
CDR3 DNA: TGTGCCAGTAGTATCTCTCCCAATCAGCCCCAGCATTTT

J gene: TRBJ2-7
D gene: -
V gene: TRBV5-5
clone size: -
CDR3 protein: CASSPDYPGTISYEQYF
CDR3 DNA: TGTGCCAGCAGCCCTGACTATCCTGGGACCATTAGCTACGAGCAGTACTTC

J gene: TRBJ2-7
D gene: -
V gene: TRBV29-1
clone size: -
CDR3 protein: CSVSDPGAYEQYF
CDR3 DNA: TGCAGCGTCTCAGATCCAGGGGCCTACGAGCAGTACTTC

J gene: TRBJ2-1
D gene: -
V gene: TRBV19
clone size: -
CDR3 protein: CASTLGGLGEQFF
CDR3 DNA: TGTGCCAGTACCCTGGGCGGGCTCGGTGAGCAGTTCTTC

J gene: TRBJ2-7
D gene: TRBD1
V gene: TRBV6-1
clone size: -
CDR3 protein: CASSEGGTGAHEQYF
CDR3 DNA: TGTGCCAGCAGTGAAGGGGGGACAGGGGCCCACGAGCAGTACTTC

J gene: TRBJ2-7
D gene: TRBD2
V gene: TRBV7-9
clone size: -
CDR3 protein: CASSSHGGIYEQYF
CDR3 DNA: TGTGCCAGCAGCTCCCACGGGGGGATTTACGAGCAGTACTTC